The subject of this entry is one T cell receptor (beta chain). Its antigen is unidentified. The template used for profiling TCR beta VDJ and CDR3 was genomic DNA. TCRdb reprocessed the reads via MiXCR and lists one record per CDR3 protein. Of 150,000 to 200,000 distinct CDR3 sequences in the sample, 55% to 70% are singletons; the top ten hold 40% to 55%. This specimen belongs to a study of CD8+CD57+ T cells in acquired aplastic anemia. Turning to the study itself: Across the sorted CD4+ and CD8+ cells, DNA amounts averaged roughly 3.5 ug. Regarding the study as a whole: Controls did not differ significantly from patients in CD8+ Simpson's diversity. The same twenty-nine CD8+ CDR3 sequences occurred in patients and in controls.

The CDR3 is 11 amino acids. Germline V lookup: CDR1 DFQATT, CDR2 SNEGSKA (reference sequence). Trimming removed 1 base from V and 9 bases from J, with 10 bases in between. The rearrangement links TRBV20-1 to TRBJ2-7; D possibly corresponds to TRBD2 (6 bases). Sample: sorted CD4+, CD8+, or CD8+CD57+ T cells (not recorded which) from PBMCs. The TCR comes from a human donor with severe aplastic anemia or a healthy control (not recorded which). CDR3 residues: CSARAGDRQYF. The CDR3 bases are TGCAGTGCTAGAGCGGGAGACCGGCAGTACTTC.